Below are 30 T cell receptor beta chains sequenced from a single sample in a study of blood T cell repertoires in COVID-19. Profiling relied on immunoSEQ multiplex PCR, and the TCRdb table lists in-frame clones only, not all of them. The table includes 190,000 or so clones, 85% to 90% detected once. The sample was peripheral blood. Receptor source: a woman in her sixties or seventies with acute or convalescent COVID-19.

This chain uses TRBV15 with TRBJ2-5, with D perhaps TRBD1 (6 bases). Germline V CDR1 and CDR2: LNHNV, YYDKDF (reference sequence). CDR3 length: 13 amino acids. V was clipped by 4 bases and J by 6 bases, with 12 bases between them. CDR3 protein: CATSTRQVQTQYF. CDR3 DNA: TGTGCCACCAGCACCAGACAGGTGCAGACCCAGTACTTC.

The CDR3 here is CASSPSGRVDTEAFF. For the CDR3, the DNA is TGTGCCAGCTCACCGTCGGGCAGGGTGGACACTGAAGCTTTCTTT. The chain has TRBV18 and TRBJ1-1; TRBD1 might be the D (5 bases). The CDR3 consists of 15 residues. CDR1 is KGHSH and CDR2 is LQKENI in the germline V gene. Deletions cut 3 bases from V and 3 bases from J, with 14 bases between. Full variable domain (rest looked up from reference TRBV18 and TRBJ1-1): NAGVMQNPRHLVRRRGQEARLRCSPMKGHSHVYWYRQLPEEGLKFMVYLQKENIIDESGMPKERFSAEFPKEGPSILRIQQVVRGDSAAYFCASSPSGRVDTEAFFGQGTRLTVV.

This clone appeared once. The V and J genes are TRBV10-1 and TRBJ2-3; D perhaps matches TRBD2 (5 bases). This CDR3 has 14 amino acids. The V and J ends lost 5 bases and 2 bases respectively, with 11 bases between them. The germline CDR1 and CDR2 sequences are WNHNN and SYGVQD (reference sequence). The CDR3, as DNA: TGCGCCAGCAGTCCCGGGATCCTCACAGATACGCAGTATTTT. It encodes CASSPGILTDTQYF.

This chain uses TRBV3-1 (or the pseudogene TRBV3-2) with TRBJ1-2, with D perhaps matching TRBD1 (6 bases). Germline lookup yields CDR1 LGHDT and CDR2 YNNKEL (reference sequence). The CDR3 contains 16 residues. Trimming took 7 bases from V and 0 from J, leaving 18 bases between them. The CDR3 protein is CASTRSGGAANYGYTF. The CDR3 bases are TGTGCCAGCACCCGCAGCGGGGGGGCCGCTAACTATGGCTACACCTTC.

The chain couples TRBV28 to TRBJ1-5; D is undetermined. The CDR3 contains 13 residues. Germline CDR1 MDHEN, CDR2 SYDVKM. V was cut by 8 bases and J by 5 bases, with 13 bases left in between. The CDR3, as DNA: TGTGCCAGCTATGGACTGTTAGATCAGCCCCAGCATTTT. Residues: CASYGLLDQPQHF.

The chain has TRBV27 and TRBJ2-1; TRBD2 agrees at 13 bases. Germline V CDR1 and CDR2: MNHEY, SMNVEV (reference sequence). CDR3 length: 16 amino acids. V dropped 1 base and J dropped 6; count of bases not matched to a gene: 3. The CDR3 loop is CASSLFGLAGVNEQFF. CDR3 DNA: TGTGCCAGCAGTTTATTCGGACTAGCGGGAGTCAATGAGCAGTTCTTC.

J is TRBJ2-3 and V is TRBV2; no clear D. V was pared by 5 bases and J by 1 base, with 10 bases between. Germline V CDR1 and CDR2: SNHLY, FYNNEI. The CDR3 loop spans 14 amino acids. CDR3 DNA: TGTGCCAGCAGTTTACCGACTGGCACAGATACGCAGTATTTT. Translating it yields CASSLPTGTDTQYF.

The CDR3 reads CASSQLSLEGSYEQYF. CDR3 in DNA: TGCGCCAGCAGTCAATTATCGTTAGAGGGCTCCTACGAGCAGTACTTC. The rearrangement joins TRBV23-1 to TRBJ2-7; the D gene is possibly TRBD2 (5 bases). TRBV23-1 falls under the ORF class, with uncertain function. There are 16 residues in the CDR3. The V gene lost 1 base and the J gene lost 0 bases, with 13 bases spanning the gap.

The gene calls are TRBV29-1 and TRBJ2-7, with 12 nucleotides matching TRBD2. Germline assignment: CDR1 SQVTM and CDR2 ANQGSEA. CDR3 length equals 14 residues. Unmatched junction bases numbered 3, after V lost 1 base and J lost 5 bases. The CDR3 region has the DNA TGCAGCGTTGAAGGGCTAGCGGGAGGGAACGAGCAGTACTTC. Translation: CSVEGLAGGNEQYF.

This clone has just one count. The CDR3 region has the DNA TGTGCCAGCAGTTACTCGACAGGGACGACTGAAGCTTTCTTT. It codes for CASSYSTGTTEAFF. The chain combines TRBV6-5 with TRBJ1-1, with 7 bases aligning to TRBD1. Trimming cost V 0 bases and J 5 bases; bases outside gene matches: 3. The germline gives CDR1 MNHEY, CDR2 SVGAGI. This CDR3 has 14 residues.

This chain links TRBV4-1 with TRBJ2-2, with TRBD1 identical over 8 bases. The CDR3 runs 19 residues. V shed 1 base and J 1 base; nucleotides not matched to a gene: 11. CDR1 and CDR2 from the germline V gene are MGHRA and YSYEKL. Here the CDR3 reads CASSQVHWAGGRNTGELFF. The CDR3, as DNA: TGCGCCAGCAGCCAAGTCCATTGGGCAGGGGGCCGGAACACCGGGGAGCTGTTTTTT.

This clone was seen a handful of times. The chain links TRBV5-4 to TRBJ2-7, with D tentatively TRBD2 (5 bases). Trimming shortened V by 4 bases and J by 1 base, and 9 bases separated the two germline ends. The CDR3 spans 13 residues. Per germline, CDR1 SGHNT and CDR2 YYREEE (reference sequence). This chain's CDR3 is CASSLGESYEQYF. CDR3 nucleotides: TGTGCCAGCAGCCTCGGGGAGTCCTACGAGCAGTACTTC.

This clone was found a few times. The chain employs TRBV10-1 and TRBJ1-1; D is undetermined. Germline CDR1 reads WNHNN; CDR2 reads SYGVQD (reference sequence). This CDR3 is 13 amino acids long. V was trimmed by 6 bases and J by 0 bases, leaving 8 bases between them. CDR3 protein: CASSLGVNTEAFF. In DNA form, the CDR3 reads TGCGCCAGCAGCCTCGGGGTGAACACTGAAGCTTTCTTT.

This chain links TRBV11-2 with TRBJ1-3, with D possibly TRBD1 on 6 matching bases. The CDR3 totals 15 residues. Germline CDR1 is SGHAT and CDR2 is FQNNGV. V lost 1 base to trimming and J lost 3 bases, with 10 bases between them. The CDR3 bases are TGTGCCAGCAGCTTAGTACAGGGTAGTGGAAACACCATATATTTT. Translating it yields CASSLVQGSGNTIYF.

The chain recombines TRBV5-8 with TRBJ2-5, with TRBD2 identical over 12 bases. The CDR3 is 16 residues long. Germline V gives CDR1 SGHTS, CDR2 YDEGEE. V trimming: 4 bases; J trimming: 2 bases; junction bases outside the gene matches: 6. CDR3 DNA sequence: TGTGCCAGCAGCGGACTAGCGGGGATCTCACAAGAGACCCAGTACTTC. Protein: CASSGLAGISQETQYF.

The rearrangement uses TRBV6-5 and TRBJ1-5; no firm D call. Looked up from germline, CDR1 is MNHEY and CDR2 is SVGAGI. This CDR3 is 13 amino acids long. V lost 4 bases to trimming and J lost 7 bases, with 11 bases between them. The CDR3 loop reads CASSLEWSQPQHF. Written as DNA, the CDR3 is TGTGCCAGCAGTTTAGAGTGGAGCCAGCCCCAGCATTTT.

A few counts support this clone. V is TRBV15 and J is TRBJ1-5; D remains unclear. The CDR3 runs 15 residues. Germline CDR1 and CDR2: LNHNV and YYDKDF (reference sequence). V was pared by 1 base and J by 2 bases, with 9 bases between. In nucleotides, the CDR3 is TGTGCCACCAGCAGAGCTGGCAGCGGCAATCAGCCCCAGCATTTT. Translated: CATSRAGSGNQPQHF.

The chain has TRBV7-9 and TRBJ1-5, with D possibly being TRBD1 (5 bases). CDR1 and CDR2 (germline): SEHNR, FQNEAQ (reference sequence). V was cut by 5 bases and J by 0 bases, with 8 bases left in between. CDR3 length: 14 residues. The CDR3: CASSIDSSNQPQHF. In DNA form, the CDR3 reads TGTGCCAGCAGCATCGACAGTAGCAATCAGCCCCAGCATTTT.

The chain uses TRBV24-1 and TRBJ1-2; no reliable D call. The CDR3 length is 13 residues. The germline V gene encodes CDR1 KGHDR and CDR2 SFDVKD. Trimming took off 0 bases at V and 8 bases at J, with 9 bases between the two ends. CDR3 in amino acids: CATSDLLGSGYTF. In nucleotides, the CDR3 is TGTGCCACCAGTGATTTGCTCGGGAGCGGCTACACCTTC.

This chain connects TRBV2 to TRBJ2-7, with a weak D call TRBD2 (5 bases). Germline V lookup: CDR1 SNHLY, CDR2 FYNNEI. The germline V and J ends were trimmed by 7 bases and 3 bases, with 19 bases remaining between them. This CDR3 has 15 residues. The CDR3 region is CASKGNLIDYYEQYF. CDR3 coding DNA: TGTGCCAGCAAGGGAAACCTGATCGACTACTACGAGCAGTACTTC. The full variable domain, in which reference TRBV2 and TRBJ2-7 provide the parts outside the CDR3, is EPEVTQTPSHQVTQMGQEVILRCVPISNHLYFYWYRQILGQKVEFLVSFYNNEISEKSEIFDDQFSVERPDGSNFTLKIRSTKLEDSAMYFCASKGNLIDYYEQYFGPGTRLTVT.

The chain is built from TRBV7-2 and TRBJ1-2; 7 bases map to TRBD1. The CDR3 loop spans 15 amino acids. The junction had 10 bases not matched to a gene; V was cut back by 2 bases and J by 7 bases. Germline CDR1 is SGHTA and CDR2 is FQGNSA. The CDR3 DNA reads TGTGCCAGCAGCTTATTGCCAGGGGGAATTTCTGGCTACACCTTC. This gives the protein CASSLLPGGISGYTF.

The CDR3 DNA follows: TGTGCCAGCAGCGCCCAGACAGGGCGTTCACCCCTCCACTTT. Protein sequence: CASSAQTGRSPLHF. The chain recombines TRBV7-9 with TRBJ1-6, with TRBD1 matching 7 bases. CDR3 length: 14 amino acids. J gave up 9 bases and V 5 bases, and 7 bases lay outside the gene matches. Germline V gene lookup returns CDR1 SEHNR and CDR2 FQNEAQ (reference sequence).

The J gene is TRBJ1-5, the V gene TRBV6-2 or TRBV6-3; 8 nucleotides align to TRBD1. Germline values: CDR1 MNHEY, CDR2 SVGEGT. The J segment lost 7 bases and the V segment lost 4 bases, leaving 3 bases of the junction unmatched. CDR3 length equals 13 residues. The CDR3 loop is CASSWTGIQPQHF. The CDR3 bases are TGTGCCAGCAGTTGGACAGGGATACAGCCCCAGCATTTT.

This CDR3 reads CASSDRGINTEAFF. The DNA for the CDR3 is TGTGCCAGCAGTGATCGAGGGATCAACACTGAAGCTTTCTTT. This chain links TRBV2 with TRBJ1-1; no clear D gene. This CDR3 contains 14 residues. Germline V gene lookup returns CDR1 SNHLY and CDR2 FYNNEI. V was clipped by 3 bases and J by 2 bases, with 10 bases between them.

The rearrangement links TRBV5-8 to TRBJ1-3; D might be TRBD1 (6 bases). V lost 3 bases to trimming and J lost 4 bases, with 11 bases between them. Germline V gene sequence: CDR1 SGHTS, CDR2 YDEGEE. The CDR3 covers 14 residues. CDR3 coding DNA: TGTGCCAGCAGCTACAGGGTGCCCGGAAACACCATATATTTT. Translating it yields CASSYRVPGNTIYF.

The chain carries TRBV3-1 (or the pseudogene TRBV3-2) and TRBJ2-3; D might be TRBD2 (6 bases). The CDR3 totals 17 residues. In germline, CDR1 is LGHDT, CDR2 YNNKEL (reference sequence). V was clipped by 4 bases and J by 3 bases, with 20 bases between them. The CDR3 DNA reads TGTGCCAGCAGCCCCGGGATAGCGGAGGGTCCTACAGATACGCAGTATTTT. As protein: CASSPGIAEGPTDTQYF.

V usage is TRBV6-6 and J usage is TRBJ1-3; D unresolved. Germline V gene sequence: CDR1 MNHNY, CDR2 SVGAGI (reference sequence). V lost 2 bases and J 0 bases, leaving 5 bases between the germline ends. This CDR3 is built from 14 residues. The CDR3 DNA is TGTGCCAGCAGTTACGAGGTCTCTGGAAACACCATATATTTT. Translated, it gives CASSYEVSGNTIYF.

The J gene is TRBJ1-4, the V gene TRBV11-3, with D maybe TRBD1 (6 bases). The CDR3 sequence is 14 residues long. Germline CDR1 SGHNT, CDR2 YENEEA. V lost 5 bases and J lost 7, with 14 bases in between. CDR3 sequence reads: CASSPGTTLEKLFF. As DNA, the CDR3 is TGTGCCAGCAGCCCCGGGACAACTCTTGAAAAACTGTTTTTT.

The chain has TRBV4-1 and TRBJ1-2; TRBD1 aligns across 9 bases. Germline V CDR1 and CDR2: MGHRA, YSYEKL. V shed 2 bases, J shed 2 bases, and the junction held 6 bases outside the gene matches. CDR3 size: 16 residues. The DNA of the CDR3 is TGCGCCAGCAGCCAACGAACAGGGGGCGCAAACTATGGCTACACCTTC. Translating gives CASSQRTGGANYGYTF.

The V and J genes are TRBV29-1 and TRBJ2-1; possible D gene TRBD1, 5 bases. The CDR3 consists of 14 residues. Trimming stripped 2 bases from V and 5 bases from J, with 13 bases between. CDR1 is SQVTM, CDR2 ANQGSEA, per germline. CDR3 protein: CSVEKGLRDNEQFF. For the CDR3, the DNA is TGCAGCGTTGAAAAGGGGCTACGGGACAATGAGCAGTTCTTC.